A selection of T cell receptor beta chains follows, all from one sample in a study of CD8 T cells in ankylosing spondylitis. TCRdb re-called the 5' RACE reads with MiXCR, one entry per CDR3 protein. The sample records about 440,000 distinct CDR3 sequences, 15% to 20% being singletons. The specimen sequenced was blood, either unsorted or a sorted T cell fraction (not recorded which). The source of these receptors is a male donor with ankylosing spondylitis. Each CDR3 is given without its conserved first and last residue. Fields, in order: J gene, clone size, V gene, D gene, CDR3 protein. The D gene is left open where the match is weak. The size of a clone is reported for some rows only, either as once, few or many, or as a class for expanded clones.

TRBJ2-2	many	TRBV10-3	TRBD2	AIGLAGGTGELF
TRBJ1-5	few	TRBV10-3	.	AISDRGEGQPQH
TRBJ2-1	many	TRBV29-1	TRBD1	SVEKQGNYNEQF
TRBJ2-1	.	TRBV4-2	TRBD2	ASSHLLAGARNEQF
TRBJ2-1	.	TRBV5-1	.	ASSAQGYNEQF
TRBJ1-1	few	TRBV12-3/TRBV12-4	.	ASTPRGSGTEAF
TRBJ2-3	few	TRBV28	.	ASARDTDTQY
TRBJ1-5	.	TRBV7-9	.	ASSPGLGNQPQH
TRBJ1-6	.	TRBV5-1	.	ASSFQPQDRRDSPLH
TRBJ1-1	.	TRBV30	TRBD1	AWRTGARNTEAF
TRBJ1-5	few	TRBV28	.	ASSSSGSRQPQH
TRBJ1-1	.	TRBV20-1	TRBD1	SAEGQGSITEAF
TRBJ2-5	few	TRBV27	.	ASSLSPRRMQETQY
TRBJ1-1	.	TRBV20-1	.	SARDGGGDEAF
TRBJ2-3	.	TRBV10-3	.	AISEPGALGRGTDTQY
TRBJ1-1	many	TRBV19	TRBD1	ASSIWGQTNTEAF
TRBJ2-7	.	TRBV6-1	TRBD1	ASSRSGTGAWHEQY
TRBJ2-5	few	TRBV27	.	ASSLYRSEETQY
TRBJ2-7	few	TRBV19	TRBD2	ASRFSGGSYEQY
TRBJ2-3	.	TRBV12-3/TRBV12-4	TRBD2	ASSWSATSGSPDTQY
TRBJ1-5	many	TRBV12-3/TRBV12-4	TRBD1	ASRQTGGNQPQH
TRBJ1-2	.	TRBV20-1	.	SARAIGNYGYT
TRBJ2-7	.	TRBV6-2/TRBV6-3	.	ASSYSGAQY
TRBJ2-6	few	TRBV2	TRBD1	ASSRGTGGTGANVLT
TRBJ1-6	many	TRBV10-2	.	ASSEYRQSPLH
TRBJ2-7	.	TRBV11-2	TRBD2	ASSWGGASGVYEQY
TRBJ2-2	.	TRBV5-6	.	ASTPRWGHTNTGELF
TRBJ2-1	few	TRBV3-1	TRBD2	ASSVGAGGTYNEQF
TRBJ2-7	.	TRBV11-2	.	ASIHIRGPPGEQY
TRBJ1-2	.	TRBV11-2	.	ASSLGRQNPYGYT
TRBJ2-7	few	TRBV20-1	.	SAGSGGYLYEQY
TRBJ1-5	.	TRBV5-6	.	ASSPGHLGGGNQPQH
TRBJ2-2	.	TRBV12-3/TRBV12-4	.	ASNFGTGELF
TRBJ2-7	few	TRBV3-1	.	ASSQQTNEQY
TRBJ1-1	few	TRBV5-1	.	ASSLDSRDPPGGAF